This TCR beta chain originates from a study of T-cell memory formation after mild COVID-19. Study observations and caveats: Clones that contracted from day 15 to 85 were balanced CD4/CD8, while later expanders leaned CD4+. There was no confirmation that second-wave clones peaking on day 37 were SARS-CoV-2 specific.

In its sample, this clonotype was seen many times. No antigen is known for it. 5'RACE, which relied on constant-segment primers, yielded TCR alpha and TCR beta cDNA libraries carrying sample barcodes and UMIs. TCRdb analysed the 5' RACE reads with MiXCR anew, one entry per CDR3 protein. The table lists 400,000 to 500,000 distinct CDR3 sequences, 20% to 25% of them singletons, with 7.5% to 10% in the top ten. The sample taken for sequencing was PBMCs or a T cell subset sorted from them (not recorded which). The receptor was derived from an adult woman who had mild COVID-19 (a few samples of this study predate the infection). Cell type and time point are not known.

CDR3 sequence (DNA): TGCAGTGCTAGGCCGGGGGACAGGGACACTGAAGCTTTCTTT. It yields the protein CSARPGDRDTEAFF. The chain carries TRBV20-1 and TRBJ1-1; 9 bases match TRBD1. Germline V gives CDR1 DFQATT, CDR2 SNEGSKA (reference sequence). V shed 3 bases and J 3 bases; nucleotides not matched to a gene: 5. This CDR3 has 14 residues.